The TCR beta chain under discussion was sequenced for a study of blood T cell repertoires in COVID-19. Assay used: immunoSEQ multiplex PCR; TCRdb lists only in-frame clones, some missing. The sample has approximately 500,000 clones; less than 90% are singletons. Germline loops: CDR1 MNHEY, CDR2 SMNVEV (reference sequence). The CDR3 runs 17 residues. V lost 9 bases and J 4 bases, leaving 27 bases between the germline ends. Seattle enrolled patients during active infection and tracked them longitudinally. The genes are TRBV27 and TRBJ1-1; D might be TRBD1 (5 bases). This receptor was obtained from a woman in her forties or fifties with COVID-19, enrolled during active disease. Sequencing was performed on peripheral blood. CDR3 in DNA: TGTGCCAGTTCAAAACCAATAGGGACTCGGGGGTTCACTGAAGCTTTCTTT. Translation gives CASSKPIGTRGFTEAFF.